The 5 T cell receptor beta chains below all came from one sample that was sequenced in a study of T cells in Graves' hyperthyroidism and ophthalmopathy (dated by TCRdb to the late 2010s). Library method: multiplex PCR. Sequencing instrument: Illumina HiSeq 2000. The TCR beta CDR3 regions were amplified from RNA transcripts. A first-round RT-PCR of the TCR CDR3 used the HTBI primer set with the Qiagen OneStep RT-PCR kit. TCRdb reworked the public reads: Q25 trimming with fastp, MiXCR clone assembly, productive beta chains retained. Rows are combined by CDR3 protein, so each entry shows the most common genes and DNA. The sample has 250,000 or so distinct CDR3 sequences on record, about 15% of them singletons. The ten largest clones add up to 30% of the sample. The specimen sequenced was blood. These receptors were collected from a woman aged 45-59 years with Graves' hyperthyroidism that later progressed to Graves' ophthalmopathy.

This clonotype was counted a few times. The chain links TRBV5-1 to TRBJ1-5; no reliable D call. CDR3 length: 13 amino acids. V dropped 5 bases and J dropped 3 bases, with 9 bases sitting between them. Germline CDR1 and CDR2: SGHRS and YFSETQ. The CDR3 region has the DNA TGCGCCAGCAGGGTGGGATTCAATCAGCCCCAGCATTTT. It translates to CASRVGFNQPQHF.

J is TRBJ2-5 and V is TRBV7-9, with 12 bases that match TRBD2. Germline CDR1 is SEHNR and CDR2 is FQNEAQ (reference sequence). The CDR3 is 15 amino acids. Trimming at V came to 5 bases and at J to 5 bases, leaving 6 bases not matched to a gene. The CDR3 sequence is CASSPTSGRRETQYF. The CDR3 DNA reads as TGTGCCAGCAGCCCAACTAGCGGGAGGAGGGAGACCCAGTACTTC.

The chain joins TRBV20-1 to TRBJ2-3; a possible D gene is TRBD2 (5 bases). Germline V gives CDR1 DFQATT, CDR2 SNEGSKA (reference sequence). Trimming stripped 4 bases from V and 4 bases from J, with 15 bases between. This CDR3 is 14 amino acids long. The CDR3 DNA reads as TGCAGTGCTACGGACTGGAGGAACCCAGATACGCAGTATTTT. Translated: CSATDWRNPDTQYF.

This clonotype was detected ten times or more. The rearrangement uses TRBV20-1 and TRBJ2-3; 16 positions match TRBD2. The CDR3 has 19 amino acids. Germline V lookup: CDR1 DFQATT, CDR2 SNEGSKA (reference sequence). Unmatched junction bases numbered 13, after V lost 4 bases and J lost 3 bases. The CDR3 DNA follows: TGCAGTGCTAAGGGACAGGGGGGACTAGCGGGAGGGCGAACAGATACGCAGTATTTT. This gives the protein CSAKGQGGLAGGRTDTQYF.

At least ten counts were recorded for this clonotype. The CDR3 region is CASSLMGSTDTQYF. CDR3 sequence (DNA): TGCGCCAGCAGCTTGATGGGGAGTACAGATACGCAGTATTTT. The V gene is TRBV5-1, the J gene TRBJ2-3; D is possibly TRBD2 (5 bases). Germline V gene data show CDR1 as SGHRS and CDR2 as YFSETQ. Trimming shortened V by 1 base and J by 3 bases, and 9 bases separated the two germline ends. The CDR3 length is 14 residues.